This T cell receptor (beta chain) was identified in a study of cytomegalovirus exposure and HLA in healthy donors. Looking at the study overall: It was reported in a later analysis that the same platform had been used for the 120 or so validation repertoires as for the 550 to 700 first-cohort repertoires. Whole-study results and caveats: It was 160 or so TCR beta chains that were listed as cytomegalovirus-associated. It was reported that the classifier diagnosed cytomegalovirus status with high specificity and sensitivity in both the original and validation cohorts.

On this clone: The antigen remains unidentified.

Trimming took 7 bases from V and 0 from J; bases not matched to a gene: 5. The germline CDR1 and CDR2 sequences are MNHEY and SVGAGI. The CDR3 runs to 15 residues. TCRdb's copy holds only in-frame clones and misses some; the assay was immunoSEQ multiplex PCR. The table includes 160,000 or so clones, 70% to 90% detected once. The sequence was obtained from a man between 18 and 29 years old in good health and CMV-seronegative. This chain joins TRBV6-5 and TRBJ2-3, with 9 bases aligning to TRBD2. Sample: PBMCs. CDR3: CASKAGGLSTDTQYF. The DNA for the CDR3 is TGTGCCAGCAAGGCGGGGGGGCTTAGCACAGATACGCAGTATTTT.